Listed below are T cell receptor beta chains from one sample, sequenced in a study of T cell repertoires in aging, cancer and after chemotherapy. One entry per CDR3 protein, called by TCRdb with MiXCR from the multiplex PCR reads. The table lists roughly 12,000 distinct CDR3 sequences, around 30% of them singletons. Input material: blood. These TCRs come from a human donor with a blood cancer. Each CDR3 is given with its conserved first and last residue. Each record gives: V gene, clone size, D gene, J gene, CDR3 DNA, CDR3 protein. The D gene is left open where the match is weak. Size is omitted from some rows. Given values are once, few, many or a class for expanded clones.

TRBV19	medium-sized	TRBD1	TRBJ1-2	TGTGCCAGTAGTACGTACCGGGACAGGGACCATGGCTACACCTTC	CASSTYRDRDHGYTF
TRBV6-2/TRBV6-3	medium-sized	TRBD2	TRBJ2-2	TGTGCCAGCAGGGAGACTAGCGGGAGGAACACCGGGGAGCTGTTTTTT	CASRETSGRNTGELFF
TRBV5-3	-	-	TRBJ1-1	TGTGCCAGAAGCTTATTGGGAAACACTGAAGCTTTCTTT	CARSLLGNTEAFF
TRBV11-3	-	-	TRBJ2-2	TGTGCCAGCAAGCCGGACACCGGGGAGCTGTTTTTT	CASKPDTGELFF
TRBV7-9	once	-	TRBJ1-5	TGTGCCAGCAGCTCGGCAGTGGGGACGGATCAGCCCCAGCATTTT	CASSSAVGTDQPQHF
TRBV5-5	few	-	TRBJ1-5	TGTGCCAGCAGCTGGGGGGCAAATCAGCCCCAGCATTTT	CASSWGANQPQHF
TRBV6-5	-	-	TRBJ1-2	TGTGCCAGCAGTGGCGACAGCTATCGCTACACCTTC	CASSGDSYRYTF
TRBV20-1	few	-	TRBJ2-3	TGCAGTGCTAGAGATACATACGGGAGCACAGATACGCAGTATTTT	CSARDTYGSTDTQYF
TRBV6-1	medium-sized	TRBD2	TRBJ2-1	TGTGCCAGCAGCCAAGGGCCGCGGGGGTACAATGAGCAGTTCTTC	CASSQGPRGYNEQFF
TRBV20-1	few	-	TRBJ2-1	TGCAGTGCTCCCCCAACAGAAATCAATGAGCAGTTCTTC	CSAPPTEINEQFF